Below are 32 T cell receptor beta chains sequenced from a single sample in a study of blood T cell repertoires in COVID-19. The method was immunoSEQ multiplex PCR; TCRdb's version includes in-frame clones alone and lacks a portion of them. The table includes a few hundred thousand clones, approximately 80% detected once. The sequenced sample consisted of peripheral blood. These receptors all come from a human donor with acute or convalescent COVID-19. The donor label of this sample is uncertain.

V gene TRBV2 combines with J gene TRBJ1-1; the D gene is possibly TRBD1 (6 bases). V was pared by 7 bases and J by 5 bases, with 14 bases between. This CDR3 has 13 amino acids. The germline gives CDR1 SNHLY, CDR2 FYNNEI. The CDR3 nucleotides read TGTGCCAGCAATAGTAACAGGGCTACTGAAGCTTTCTTT. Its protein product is CASNSNRATEAFF.

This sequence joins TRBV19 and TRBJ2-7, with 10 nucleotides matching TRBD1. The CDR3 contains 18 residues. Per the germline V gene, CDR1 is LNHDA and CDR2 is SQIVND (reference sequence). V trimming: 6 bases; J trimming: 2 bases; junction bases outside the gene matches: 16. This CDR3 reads CASRPSFFDRGPAYEQYF. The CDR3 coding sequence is TGTGCCAGTAGGCCGTCCTTTTTTGACAGGGGGCCTGCCTACGAGCAGTACTTC. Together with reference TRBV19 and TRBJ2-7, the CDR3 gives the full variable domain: DGGITQSPKYLFRKEGQNVTLSCEQNLNHDAMYWYRQDPGQGLRLIYYSQIVNDFQKGDIAEGYSVSREKKESFPLTVTSAQKNPTAFYLCASRPSFFDRGPAYEQYFGPGTRLTVT.

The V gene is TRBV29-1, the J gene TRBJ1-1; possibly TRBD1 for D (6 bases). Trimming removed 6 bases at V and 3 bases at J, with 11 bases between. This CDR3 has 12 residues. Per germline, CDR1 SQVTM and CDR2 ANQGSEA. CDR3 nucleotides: TGCAGCGTGGGGGGGCCGTACACTGAAGCTTTCTTT. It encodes CSVGGPYTEAFF.

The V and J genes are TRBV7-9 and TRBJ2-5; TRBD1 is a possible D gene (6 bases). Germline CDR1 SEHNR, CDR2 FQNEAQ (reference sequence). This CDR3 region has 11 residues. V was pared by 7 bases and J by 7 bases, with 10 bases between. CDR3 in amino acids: CASTIGGTQYF. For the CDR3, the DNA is TGTGCCAGCACCATAGGGGGGACCCAGTACTTC.

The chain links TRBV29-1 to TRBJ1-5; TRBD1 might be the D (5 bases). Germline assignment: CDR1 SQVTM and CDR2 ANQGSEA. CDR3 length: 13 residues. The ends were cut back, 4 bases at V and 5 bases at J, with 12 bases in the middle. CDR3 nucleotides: TGCAGCGTTGCCTTGGGAGGGGATCAGCCCCAGCATTTT. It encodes CSVALGGDQPQHF.

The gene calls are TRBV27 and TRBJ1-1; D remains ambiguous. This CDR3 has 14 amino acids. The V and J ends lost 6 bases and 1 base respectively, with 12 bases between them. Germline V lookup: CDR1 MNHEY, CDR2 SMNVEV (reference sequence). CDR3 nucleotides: TGTGCCAGCAGGAGGGCAGACGAGAACACTGAAGCTTTCTTT. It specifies CASRRADENTEAFF.

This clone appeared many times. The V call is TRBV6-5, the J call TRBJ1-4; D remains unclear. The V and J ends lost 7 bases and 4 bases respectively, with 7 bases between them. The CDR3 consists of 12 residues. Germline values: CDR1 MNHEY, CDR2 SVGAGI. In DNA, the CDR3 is TGTGCCAGCAAAGGAGATAATGAAAAACTGTTTTTT. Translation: CASKGDNEKLFF.

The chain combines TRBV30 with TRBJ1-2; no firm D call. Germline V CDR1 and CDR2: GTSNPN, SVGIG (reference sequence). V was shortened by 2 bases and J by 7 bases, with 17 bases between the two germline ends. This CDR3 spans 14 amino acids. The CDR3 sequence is CAWSFLGPLGGYTF. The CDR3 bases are TGTGCCTGGAGTTTTTTGGGCCCCTTGGGTGGCTACACCTTC.

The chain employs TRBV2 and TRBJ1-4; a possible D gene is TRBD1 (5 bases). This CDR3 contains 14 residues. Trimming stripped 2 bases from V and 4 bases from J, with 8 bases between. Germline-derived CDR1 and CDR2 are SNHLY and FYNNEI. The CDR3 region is CASSETGVNEKLFF. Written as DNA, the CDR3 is TGTGCCAGCAGTGAAACAGGCGTTAATGAAAAACTGTTTTTT.

CDR3: CATRRGGFYNEQFF. Here the CDR3 DNA reads TGTGCCACCCGCCGCGGCGGGTTCTACAATGAGCAGTTCTTC. This sequence joins TRBV10-3 and TRBJ2-1; tentative D call: TRBD2 (5 bases). Trimming pared 10 bases from V and 3 bases from J, leaving 16 bases between. The CDR3 extends over 14 amino acids. Germline values: CDR1 ENHRY, CDR2 SYGVKD.

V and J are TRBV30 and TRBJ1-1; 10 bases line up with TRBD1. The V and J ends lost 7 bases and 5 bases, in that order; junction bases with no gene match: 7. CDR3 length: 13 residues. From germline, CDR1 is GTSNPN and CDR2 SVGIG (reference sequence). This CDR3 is CAYSGQGETEAFF. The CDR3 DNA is TGTGCCTATTCCGGACAGGGGGAGACTGAAGCTTTCTTT.

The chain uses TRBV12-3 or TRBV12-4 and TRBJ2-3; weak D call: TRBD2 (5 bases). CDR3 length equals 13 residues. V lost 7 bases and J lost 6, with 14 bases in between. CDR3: CASTLMDLDTQYF. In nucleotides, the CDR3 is TGTGCCAGCACCCTTATGGACTTGGATACGCAGTATTTT.

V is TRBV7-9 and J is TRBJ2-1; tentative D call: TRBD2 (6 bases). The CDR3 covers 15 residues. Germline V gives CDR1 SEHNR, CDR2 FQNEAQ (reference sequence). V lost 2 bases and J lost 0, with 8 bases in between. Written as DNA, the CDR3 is TGTGCCAGCAGCTTACGCGGGGCCTCCTACAATGAGCAGTTCTTC. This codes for CASSLRGASYNEQFF.

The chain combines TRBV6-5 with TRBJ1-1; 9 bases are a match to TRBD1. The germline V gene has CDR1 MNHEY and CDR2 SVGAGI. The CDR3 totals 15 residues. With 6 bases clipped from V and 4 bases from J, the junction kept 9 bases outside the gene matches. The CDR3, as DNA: TGTGCCAGCAGACGAAAGGGACAGGGAGTCACTGAAGCTTTCTTT. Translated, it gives CASRRKGQGVTEAFF.

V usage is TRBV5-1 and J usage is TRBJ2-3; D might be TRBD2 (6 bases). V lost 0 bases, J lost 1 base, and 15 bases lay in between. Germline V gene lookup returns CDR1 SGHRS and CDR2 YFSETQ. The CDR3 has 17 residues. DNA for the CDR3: TGCGCCAGCAGCTTGGAGCCGGCGGGAAAGGGCACAGATACGCAGTATTTT. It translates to CASSLEPAGKGTDTQYF.

CDR3 protein: CASRGQVGSYNEQFF. CDR3 nucleotide sequence: TGTGCCAGCAGAGGACAGGTAGGGTCCTACAATGAGCAGTTCTTC. The chain joins TRBV2 to TRBJ2-1; TRBD1 agrees at 7 bases. Trimming took 6 bases from V and 1 from J; bases not matched to a gene: 6. CDR3 length: 15 residues. Germline V gives CDR1 SNHLY, CDR2 FYNNEI. The full variable domain, its missing parts supplied by reference TRBV2 and TRBJ2-1, is EPEVTQTPSHQVTQMGQEVILRCVPISNHLYFYWYRQILGQKVEFLVSFYNNEISEKSEIFDDQFSVERPDGSNFTLKIRSTKLEDSAMYFCASRGQVGSYNEQFFGPGTRLTVL.

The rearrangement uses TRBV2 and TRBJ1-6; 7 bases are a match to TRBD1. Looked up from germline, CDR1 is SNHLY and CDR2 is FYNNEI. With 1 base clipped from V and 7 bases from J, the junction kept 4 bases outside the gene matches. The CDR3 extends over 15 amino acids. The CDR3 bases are TGTGCCAGCAGTGAAGAGGGGGCTTGGAATTCACCCCTCCACTTT. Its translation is CASSEEGAWNSPLHF.

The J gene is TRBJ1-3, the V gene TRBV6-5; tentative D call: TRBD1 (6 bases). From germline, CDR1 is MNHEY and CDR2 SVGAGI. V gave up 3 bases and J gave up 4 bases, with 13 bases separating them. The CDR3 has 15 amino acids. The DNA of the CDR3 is TGTGCCAGCAGTTATGGGGGCCTAGGAGGAAACACCATATATTTT. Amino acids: CASSYGGLGGNTIYF.

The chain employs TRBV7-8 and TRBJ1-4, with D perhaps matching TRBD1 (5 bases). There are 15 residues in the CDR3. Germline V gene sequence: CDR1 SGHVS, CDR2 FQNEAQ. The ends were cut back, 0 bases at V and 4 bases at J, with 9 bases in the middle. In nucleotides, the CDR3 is TGTGCCAGCAGCTTAGCGGGAGGGGTTAATGAAAAACTGTTTTTT. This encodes CASSLAGGVNEKLFF.

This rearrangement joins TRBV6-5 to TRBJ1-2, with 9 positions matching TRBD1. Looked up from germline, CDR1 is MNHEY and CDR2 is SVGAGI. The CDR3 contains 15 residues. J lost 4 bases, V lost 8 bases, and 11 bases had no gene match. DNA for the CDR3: TGTGCCAGCGGTTCCTTCGGACAGGGGCTCTATGGCTACACCTTC. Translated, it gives CASGSFGQGLYGYTF.

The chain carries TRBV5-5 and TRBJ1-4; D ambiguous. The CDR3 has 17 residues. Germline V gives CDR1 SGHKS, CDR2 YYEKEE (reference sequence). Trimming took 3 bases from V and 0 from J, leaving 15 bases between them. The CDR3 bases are TGTGCCAGCAGCTGGACGGGGAGCCTTGCAACTAATGAAAAACTGTTTTTT. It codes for CASSWTGSLATNEKLFF.

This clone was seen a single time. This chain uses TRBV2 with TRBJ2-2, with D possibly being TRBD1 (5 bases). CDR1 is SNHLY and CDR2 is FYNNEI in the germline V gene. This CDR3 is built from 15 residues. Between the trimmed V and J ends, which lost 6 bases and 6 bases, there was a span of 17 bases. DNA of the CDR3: TGTGCCAGCAGAAACAAATTGACAGACCCCGGGGAGCTGTTTTTT. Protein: CASRNKLTDPGELFF.

CDR3 region: CASSYLAVQFF. The CDR3 DNA reads as TGTGCCAGCAGTTACTTAGCGGTGCAGTTCTTC. The gene calls are TRBV6-5 and TRBJ2-1; weak D call: TRBD2 (6 bases). V was pared by 1 base and J by 12 bases, with 7 bases between. This CDR3 region has 11 residues. Germline-derived CDR1 and CDR2 are MNHEY and SVGAGI.

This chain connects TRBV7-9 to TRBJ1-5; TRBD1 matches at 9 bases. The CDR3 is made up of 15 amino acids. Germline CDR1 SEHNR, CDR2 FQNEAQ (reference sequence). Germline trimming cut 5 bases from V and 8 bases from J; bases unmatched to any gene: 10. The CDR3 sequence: CASSTTGGEREPQHF. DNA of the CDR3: TGTGCCAGCAGCACTACAGGGGGCGAAAGGGAGCCCCAGCATTTT.

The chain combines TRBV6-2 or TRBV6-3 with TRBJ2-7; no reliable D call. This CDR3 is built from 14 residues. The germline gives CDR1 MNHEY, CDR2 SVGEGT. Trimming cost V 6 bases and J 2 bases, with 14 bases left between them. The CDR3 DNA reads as TGTGCCAGCAGCCTACCTGGCTCTCCCTACGAGCAGTACTTC. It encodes CASSLPGSPYEQYF.

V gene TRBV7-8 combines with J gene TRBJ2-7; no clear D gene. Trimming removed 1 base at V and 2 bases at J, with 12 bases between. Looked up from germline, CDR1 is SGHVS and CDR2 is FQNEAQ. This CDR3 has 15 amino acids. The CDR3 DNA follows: TGTGCCAGCAGCTTAGGGCAGTCAACAACCTACGAGCAGTACTTC. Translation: CASSLGQSTTYEQYF. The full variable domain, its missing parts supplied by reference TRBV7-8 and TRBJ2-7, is GAGVSQSPRYKVAKRGQDVALRCDPISGHVSLFWYQQALGQGPEFLTYFQNEAQLDKSGLPSDRFFAERPEGSVSTLKIQRTQQEDSAVYLCASSLGQSTTYEQYFGPGTRLTVT.

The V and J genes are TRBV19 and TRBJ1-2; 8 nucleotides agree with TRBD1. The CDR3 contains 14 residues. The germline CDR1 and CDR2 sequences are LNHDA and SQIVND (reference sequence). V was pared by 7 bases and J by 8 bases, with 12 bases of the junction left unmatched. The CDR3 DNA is TGTGCCAGTACTACCAACGGGGCAGGGGGCGGCTACACCTTC. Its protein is CASTTNGAGGGYTF.

The CDR3 here is CASSDSRSIYGYTF. CDR3 bases: TGTGCCAGCAGTGATTCGAGGTCTATCTATGGCTACACCTTC. This chain connects TRBV2 to TRBJ1-2; no clear D gene. Germline V CDR1 and CDR2: SNHLY, FYNNEI. Between the trimmed V and J ends, which lost 3 bases and 4 bases, there was a span of 12 bases. CDR3 length equals 14 residues.

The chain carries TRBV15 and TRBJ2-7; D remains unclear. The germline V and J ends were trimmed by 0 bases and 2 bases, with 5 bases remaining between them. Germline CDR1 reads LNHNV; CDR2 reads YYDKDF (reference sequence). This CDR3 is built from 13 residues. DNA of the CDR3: TGTGCCACCAGCAGAGATCTACCCTACGAGCAGTACTTC. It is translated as CATSRDLPYEQYF.

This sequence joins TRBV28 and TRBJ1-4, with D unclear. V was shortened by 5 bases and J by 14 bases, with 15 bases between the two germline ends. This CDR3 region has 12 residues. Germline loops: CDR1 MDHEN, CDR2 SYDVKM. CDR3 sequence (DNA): TGTGCCAGCAGTAGTAGACGCGACAAGCTGTTTTTT. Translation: CASSSRRDKLFF.

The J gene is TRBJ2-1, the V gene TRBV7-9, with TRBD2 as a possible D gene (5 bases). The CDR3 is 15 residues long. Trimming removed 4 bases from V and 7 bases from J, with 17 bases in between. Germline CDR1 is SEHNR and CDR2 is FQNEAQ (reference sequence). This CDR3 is CASSYEGVGKNEQFF. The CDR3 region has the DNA TGTGCCAGCAGCTACGAGGGAGTAGGGAAGAATGAGCAGTTCTTC.

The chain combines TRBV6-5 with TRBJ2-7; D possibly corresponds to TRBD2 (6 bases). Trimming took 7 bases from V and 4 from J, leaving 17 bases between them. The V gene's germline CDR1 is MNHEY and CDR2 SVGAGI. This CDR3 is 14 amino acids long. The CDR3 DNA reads TGTGCCAGCACTGGGCTGGCAGGACTATACGAGCAGTACTTC. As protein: CASTGLAGLYEQYF.